These 9 T cell receptor beta chains were sequenced from one sample in a study of beta chain features in type 1 diabetes. The authors reverse transcribed all of the isolated RNA, so sequencing captured expressed TCRB transcripts. Clones were sequenced by immunoSEQ multiplex PCR, and TCRdb holds only the in-frame ones, with some missing. The repertoire holds hundreds of thousands of clones, with 14% as singletons. The sequenced sample consisted of naive CD4+ T cells from blood. The source of these receptors is a woman aged 35 to 49 in good health.

The CDR3, as DNA: TGCGCCAGCAGCTTGGACTGGTCGGCAGGCCCATTGAACACTGAAGCTTTCTTT. It specifies CASSLDWSAGPLNTEAFF. The gene calls are TRBV5-1 and TRBJ1-1; D remains ambiguous. Trimming cost V 0 bases and J 0 bases, with 18 bases left between them. CDR3 length: 18 amino acids. Germline CDR1 SGHRS, CDR2 YFSETQ.

This clone turned up a few times. The rearrangement joins TRBV29-1 to TRBJ2-5, with a weak D call TRBD1 (6 bases). This CDR3 spans 11 amino acids. CDR1 is SQVTM and CDR2 is ANQGSEA in the germline V gene. The CDR3 loop is CTGTKQETQYF. The CDR3 coding sequence is TGCACCGGGACAAAGCAAGAGACCCAGTACTTC.

V usage is TRBV25-1 and J usage is TRBJ2-1; 8 nucleotides match TRBD2. Germline V gene data show CDR1 as MGHDK and CDR2 as SYGVNS. This CDR3 contains 16 residues. V shed 3 bases and J 8 bases; nucleotides not matched to a gene: 12. This CDR3 reads CASSEGLTSVRDEQFF. The CDR3 DNA follows: TGTGCCAGCAGTGAGGGCTTGACTAGCGTAAGGGATGAGCAGTTCTTC. The full variable domain, completed using reference TRBV25-1 and TRBJ2-1, is EADIYQTPRYLVIGTGKKITLECSQTMGHDKMYWYQQDPGMELHLIHYSYGVNSTEKGDLSSESTVSRIRTEHFPLTLESARPSHTSQYLCASSEGLTSVRDEQFFGPGTRLTVL.

The V gene is TRBV5-1, the J gene TRBJ2-3; D possibly corresponds to TRBD1 (6 bases). Germline V CDR1 and CDR2: SGHRS, YFSETQ. V was cut by 1 base and J by 3 bases, with 15 bases left in between. This CDR3 region has 16 residues. This chain's CDR3 is CASSLKDRDPTDTQYF. CDR3 DNA: TGCGCCAGCAGCTTGAAGGACAGAGACCCGACAGATACGCAGTATTTT. Full variable domain (rest looked up from reference TRBV5-1 and TRBJ2-3): KAGVTQTPRYLIKTRGQQVTLSCSPISGHRSVSWYQQTPGQGLQFLFEYFSETQRNKGNFPGRFSGRQFSNSRSEMNVSTLELGDSALYLCASSLKDRDPTDTQYFGPGTRLTVL.

This clone has a handful of counts. The chain uses TRBV18 and TRBJ2-1, with D possibly being TRBD1 (6 bases). The CDR3 runs 18 residues. Trimming shortened V by 5 bases and J by 4 bases, and 24 bases separated the two germline ends. Per the germline V gene, CDR1 is KGHSH and CDR2 is LQKENI. The CDR3 DNA reads TGTGCCAGCTCATCGACAGGCTCCCGACCTTTAAGTTACAATGAGCAGTTCTTC. This gives the protein CASSSTGSRPLSYNEQFF. Full variable domain (outside the CDR3, taken from reference TRBV18 and TRBJ2-1): NAGVMQNPRHLVRRRGQEARLRCSPMKGHSHVYWYRQLPEEGLKFMVYLQKENIIDESGMPKERFSAEFPKEGPSILRIQQVVRGDSAAYFCASSSTGSRPLSYNEQFFGPGTRLTVL.

This clone was seen repeatedly, ten times or more. The chain recombines TRBV5-4 with TRBJ2-7, with 8 bases that match TRBD1. With 7 bases clipped from V and 5 bases from J, the junction kept 8 bases outside the gene matches. This CDR3 region has 13 residues. Germline-derived CDR1 and CDR2 are SGHNT and YYREEE (reference sequence). CDR3 residues: CASRDRTGHEQYF. The CDR3 DNA sequence: TGTGCCAGCCGAGATCGGACAGGGCACGAGCAGTACTTC.

This clone was observed at least ten times. The rearrangement joins TRBV5-1 to TRBJ1-5; the D gene is possibly TRBD1 (5 bases). The CDR3 is 13 amino acids. Trimming shortened V by 5 bases and J by 6 bases, and 12 bases separated the two germline ends. The germline gives CDR1 SGHRS, CDR2 YFSETQ. CDR3 coding DNA: TGCGCCAGCAGATTGACAAGGGGTCAGCCCCAGCATTTT. Its translation is CASRLTRGQPQHF.

A few counts support this clone. The chain is built from TRBV27 and TRBJ2-3; 8 bases match TRBD2. The CDR3 spans 17 residues. With 0 bases clipped from V and 3 bases from J, the junction kept 8 bases outside the gene matches. Germline V gene lookup returns CDR1 MNHEY and CDR2 SMNVEV (reference sequence). CDR3 nucleotides: TGTGCCAGCAGTTTATCGAGGGCGGGGGGAGGTACAGATACGCAGTATTTT. Protein product: CASSLSRAGGGTDTQYF.

This clone appeared a few times. The chain has TRBV5-5 and TRBJ2-1; 8 positions agree with TRBD2. The CDR3 spans 14 residues. From germline, CDR1 is SGHKS and CDR2 YYEKEE (reference sequence). V gave up 2 bases and J gave up 6 bases; unmatched junction bases: 4. CDR3: CASSFGTRSNEQFF. The CDR3 nucleotides are TGTGCCAGCAGCTTCGGGACTAGGTCCAATGAGCAGTTCTTC.